In this sample, the clone carrying this T cell receptor beta chain turned up many times. Antigen specificity is unknown. Investigators prepared the TCR beta libraries by applying iRepertoire HTBI primers and Arm-PCR of CDR3 regions. TCRdb recomputed calls from the multiplex PCR reads with MiXCR, one row per CDR3 protein. The repertoire has 400,000 to 500,000 distinct CDR3 sequences, about 16% of them found once; the top ten carry roughly 17%. The source of the sample is a study of regulatory T cells in long-lasting Graves disease. Regarding the study as a whole: Not thyroid tissue but only peripheral blood was studied. Newly diagnosed patients had higher TCR diversity than persistent Graves' patients did.

This CDR3 is 16 amino acids long. J was trimmed by 6 bases and V by 6 bases; bases with no gene match: 11. CDR1 and CDR2 from the germline V gene are SNHLY and FYNNEI. Documented time point: newly diagnosed GD, antithyroid drugs for less than 3 months. Construction of the TCR library relied on RNA isolated from PBMCs. Separately, the same data were catalogued under a study of T cells in Graves' hyperthyroidism and ophthalmopathy.

V usage is TRBV2 and J usage is TRBJ2-2, with 9 bases identical to TRBD2. This receptor was obtained from a woman between 25 and 40 years old with Graves disease. Material: peripheral blood mononuclear cells (PBMCs), obtained at new diagnosis, from a patient treated with antithyroid drugs. The CDR3 spells CASRGQGLAGSGELFF. The CDR3 region has the DNA TGTGCCAGCAGGGGGCAGGGGCTAGCGGGATCCGGGGAGCTGTTTTTT.